The next 31 T cell receptor beta chains were all read from a single sample in a study of T cells after yellow fever vaccination. TCRdb redid the calling of the 5' RACE reads with MiXCR, one entry per CDR3 protein. The data contain approximately 300,000 distinct CDR3 sequences, 9.5% to 12% of them singletons. The starting material was CD4+ T cells sorted from PBMCs, obtained 45 days after the yellow fever booster vaccination. The source of these receptors is a man aged 18 to 30 who received the YFV17D yellow fever vaccine.

This clonotype was found many times. The V call is TRBV9, the J call TRBJ2-1; D perhaps matches TRBD2 (6 bases). CDR3 length: 15 residues. In germline, CDR1 is SGDLS, CDR2 YYNGEE. Between the trimmed V and J ends, which lost 4 bases and 0 bases, there was a span of 11 bases. The CDR3 nucleotides read TGTGCCAGCAGCTTACGGGGGAGCTCCTACAATGAGCAGTTCTTC. Its translation is CASSLRGSSYNEQFF.

The chain joins TRBV6-5 to TRBJ1-5; no reliable D call. The CDR3 consists of 12 residues. Per the germline V gene, CDR1 is MNHEY and CDR2 is SVGAGI. V was trimmed by 8 bases and J by 6 bases, leaving 11 bases between them. CDR3 in DNA: TGTGCCAGCGGCCGGGGAGGTCAGCCCCAGCATTTT. Amino acids: CASGRGGQPQHF.

This clonotype was counted between two and nine times. The genes are TRBV4-1 and TRBJ2-2; D uncertain. The ends were cut back, 0 bases at V and 1 base at J, with 12 bases in the middle. Germline values: CDR1 MGHRA, CDR2 YSYEKL. The CDR3 is 17 residues long. The CDR3 loop is CASSQDLEPLNTGELFF. The CDR3 DNA follows: TGCGCCAGCAGCCAAGATTTAGAACCGCTGAACACCGGGGAGCTGTTTTTT.

V and J are TRBV5-1 and TRBJ2-3, with 11 bases lining up with TRBD1. Germline V CDR1 and CDR2: SGHRS, YFSETQ. The CDR3 spans 17 residues. The junction had 12 bases not matched to a gene; V was cut back by 4 bases and J by 5 bases. The CDR3 loop is CASSPAGSGQGGDTQYF. DNA of the CDR3: TGCGCCAGCAGCCCGGCGGGGTCGGGACAGGGGGGAGATACGCAGTATTTT.

The chain links TRBV3-1 to TRBJ1-2, with D possibly TRBD1 on 5 matching bases. Germline CDR1 reads LGHDT; CDR2 reads YNNKEL (reference sequence). CDR3 length: 17 amino acids. V was shortened by 0 bases and J by 2 bases, with 16 bases between the two germline ends. CDR3 coding DNA: TGTGCCAGCAGCCAAGACTGGCAGGGAGGCTTAAACTATGGCTACACCTTC. Translation: CASSQDWQGGLNYGYTF.

This clonotype was seen more than once but under ten times. The chain recombines TRBV5-1 with TRBJ1-2; 7 nucleotides line up with TRBD1. With 2 bases clipped from V and 6 bases from J, the junction kept 4 bases outside the gene matches. CDR3 length: 13 amino acids. CDR1 and CDR2 from the germline V gene are SGHRS and YFSETQ. This chain's CDR3 is CASSFRQGHGYTF. As DNA, the CDR3 is TGCGCCAGCAGCTTCCGACAGGGCCATGGCTACACCTTC.

V usage is TRBV19 and J usage is TRBJ1-4; possibly TRBD1 for D (5 bases). V dropped 6 bases and J dropped 8 bases, with 16 bases sitting between them. The CDR3 covers 14 residues. CDR1 LNHDA and CDR2 SQIVND come from the germline V gene (reference sequence). The CDR3 region has the DNA TGTGCCAGTAGGGGAACGGGGCGCCGAGAAAAACTGTTTTTT. Residues: CASRGTGRREKLFF.

This clonotype turned up a few times. The chain has TRBV3-1 and TRBJ1-6, with D tentatively TRBD1 (5 bases). The germline gives CDR1 LGHDT, CDR2 YNNKEL (reference sequence). The germline V and J ends were trimmed by 3 bases and 7 bases, with 13 bases remaining between them. CDR3 length equals 15 residues. CDR3 sequence (DNA): TGTGCCAGCAGCCAGGCTCCCCAGGGCAATTCACCCCTCCACTTT. Its translation: CASSQAPQGNSPLHF.

In its sample, this clonotype was seen many times. J is TRBJ1-1 and V is TRBV10-3; 7 nucleotides agree with TRBD1. Looked up from germline, CDR1 is ENHRY and CDR2 is SYGVKD. The CDR3 covers 14 residues. V trimming: 6 bases; J trimming: 0 bases; junction bases outside the gene matches: 4. CDR3 protein: CAISRGTVNTEAFF. For the CDR3, the DNA is TGTGCCATCAGCCGCGGGACAGTGAACACTGAAGCTTTCTTT.

The chain couples TRBV4-3 to TRBJ2-7, with D possibly being TRBD2 (6 bases). Germline V lookup: CDR1 LGHNA, CDR2 YSLEER. V shed 2 bases and J shed 5 bases, with 13 bases lying between them. The CDR3 sequence is 14 residues long. CDR3 nucleotides: TGCGCCAGCAGCCAAACAACCGGGAGACACGAGCAGTACGTC. It encodes CASSQTTGRHEQYV.

This clonotype was picked up a small number of times. V is TRBV18 and J is TRBJ1-5; a weak D match, TRBD1 (6 bases). CDR3 length equals 15 residues. Germline V gene data show CDR1 as KGHSH and CDR2 as LQKENI. V gave up 4 bases and J gave up 4 bases, with 14 bases separating them. The CDR3 spells CASSRGPGANQPQHF. CDR3 DNA sequence: TGTGCCAGCTCACGTGGGCCAGGGGCAAATCAGCCCCAGCATTTT.

V gene TRBV11-2 combines with J gene TRBJ2-3; 9 nucleotides align to TRBD1. Germline V gives CDR1 SGHAT, CDR2 FQNNGV. The CDR3 has 15 amino acids. The trim removed 5 bases at V and 5 bases at J, leaving 8 bases unmatched. The CDR3 DNA reads as TGTGCCAGCAGCCTACAGGGGGCAATTGGAGATACGCAGTATTTT. Residues: CASSLQGAIGDTQYF. Using reference TRBV11-2 and TRBJ2-3 for the parts outside the CDR3, the full variable domain is EAGVAQSPRYKIIEKRQSVAFWCNPISGHATLYWYQQILGQGPKLLIQFQNNGVVDDSQLPKDRFSAERLKGVDSTLKIQPAKLEDSAVYLCASSLQGAIGDTQYFGPGTRLTVL.

This clonotype was observed a handful of times. The chain is built from TRBV9 and TRBJ2-5; D unclear. This CDR3 comprises 15 residues. V lost 3 bases and J lost 4, with 16 bases in between. CDR1 and CDR2 from the germline V gene are SGDLS and YYNGEE. The CDR3: CASSGVDGPIETQYF. CDR3 coding DNA: TGTGCCAGCAGCGGGGTGGATGGCCCGATAGAGACCCAGTACTTC.

The genes are TRBV29-1 and TRBJ1-5, with D hard to call. Germline values: CDR1 SQVTM, CDR2 ANQGSEA. V was cut by 0 bases and J by 4 bases, with 4 bases left in between. This CDR3 has 12 residues. The CDR3 region has the DNA TGCAGCGTTGAAGAGCCAAATCAGCCCCAGCATTTT. Translation: CSVEEPNQPQHF.

This clonotype was observed a handful of times. This chain joins TRBV7-9 and TRBJ1-1; 10 bases are a match to TRBD1. Per germline, CDR1 SEHNR and CDR2 FQNEAQ (reference sequence). V lost 4 bases, J lost 10 bases, and 3 bases stayed unmatched. This CDR3 is 12 amino acids long. CDR3 DNA sequence: TGTGCCAGCAGCTCCGGGGACAGGGGAGCTTTCTTT. The encoded protein is CASSSGDRGAFF.

The chain joins TRBV7-2 to TRBJ1-2; D remains unclear. V was pared by 2 bases and J by 5 bases, with 15 bases between. Germline V gene lookup returns CDR1 SGHTA and CDR2 FQGNSA. This CDR3 contains 15 residues. The CDR3 sequence is CASSLYGSREYGYTF. The CDR3 coding sequence is TGTGCCAGCAGCTTATATGGCAGTAGGGAGTATGGCTACACCTTC.

The chain couples TRBV7-9 to TRBJ2-5; D ambiguous. The CDR3 totals 14 residues. V lost 5 bases and J 1 base, leaving 11 bases between the germline ends. Per germline, CDR1 SEHNR and CDR2 FQNEAQ (reference sequence). CDR3 sequence (DNA): TGTGCCAGCAGCACCTTCGCCCTCCAAGAGACCCAGTACTTC. Its protein is CASSTFALQETQYF.

This clonotype was observed a handful of times. The chain combines TRBV2 with TRBJ2-1; the match to TRBD1 covers 7 bases. The CDR3 has 14 amino acids. Looked up from germline, CDR1 is SNHLY and CDR2 is FYNNEI. J lost 8 bases, V lost 5 bases, and 9 bases had no gene match. CDR3: CASSQDNRGHEQFF. The CDR3 DNA is TGTGCCAGCAGTCAGGATAACAGGGGTCATGAGCAGTTCTTC.

This chain connects TRBV7-6 to TRBJ2-1; D gene uncertain. CDR1 is SGHVS, CDR2 FNYEAQ, per germline. The V and J ends lost 4 bases and 8 bases respectively, with 15 bases between them. The CDR3 consists of 14 residues. The CDR3 protein is CASSSKTPSYEQFF. The CDR3 region has the DNA TGTGCCAGCAGCTCTAAGACCCCAAGCTATGAGCAGTTCTTC.

The rearrangement uses TRBV5-4 and TRBJ2-5, with D tentatively TRBD2 (5 bases). Deletions cut 4 bases from V and 5 bases from J, with 18 bases between. Per germline, CDR1 SGHNT and CDR2 YYREEE (reference sequence). The CDR3 contains 15 residues. CDR3 region: CASSPRTASGETQYF. CDR3 coding DNA: TGTGCCAGCAGCCCCAGAACAGCCTCGGGGGAGACCCAGTACTTC.

The rearrangement uses TRBV7-2 and TRBJ2-1; possible D gene TRBD2, 6 bases. The CDR3 length is 12 residues. Germline V gene lookup returns CDR1 SGHTA and CDR2 FQGNSA. Trimming removed 11 bases from V and 6 bases from J, with 14 bases in between. This chain's CDR3 is CAAGSFGNEQFF. CDR3 coding DNA: TGTGCCGCGGGATCCTTCGGCAATGAGCAGTTCTTC.

The chain uses TRBV6-1 and TRBJ2-4; TRBD1 matches 9 bases. The CDR3 runs 14 residues. The ends lost 5 bases at V and 8 bases at J; junction bases unmatched: 7. Germline V lookup: CDR1 MNHNS, CDR2 SASEGT. The CDR3: CASSHTGGRDIQYF. The CDR3 nucleotides are TGTGCCAGCAGTCATACAGGGGGCAGGGACATTCAGTACTTC.

This clonotype showed up just a few times. The V call is TRBV28, the J call TRBJ2-7, with a tentative D call TRBD1 (6 bases). The V gene's germline CDR1 is MDHEN and CDR2 SYDVKM. Trimming pared 4 bases from V and 11 bases from J, leaving 15 bases between. CDR3 length: 12 residues. The CDR3: CASSSTGTGKYV. CDR3 coding DNA: TGTGCCAGCAGTTCAACAGGGACCGGGAAGTACGTC.

This clonotype was detected a few times. This chain links TRBV11-2 with TRBJ2-6; D might be TRBD1 (6 bases). Trimming pared 3 bases from V and 10 bases from J, leaving 10 bases between. The CDR3 covers 13 residues. Per germline, CDR1 SGHAT and CDR2 FQNNGV. Here the CDR3 DNA reads TGTGCCAGCAGCTTGGGGGCTGCGAACGTCCTGACTTTC. It specifies CASSLGAANVLTF.

There are a few counts of this clonotype. The chain is built from TRBV12-3 or TRBV12-4 and TRBJ1-3; possibly TRBD1 for D (5 bases). Trimming shortened V by 3 bases and J by 7 bases, and 16 bases separated the two germline ends. The CDR3 runs to 15 residues. The CDR3 coding sequence is TGTGCCAGCAGTTTTTCACGGCCGTCAGGGAACACCATATATTTT. Protein: CASSFSRPSGNTIYF.

Ten or more counts support this clonotype. The V call is TRBV10-3, the J call TRBJ2-1, with 8 nucleotides matching TRBD2. Germline lookup yields CDR1 ENHRY and CDR2 SYGVKD. With V trimmed by 4 bases and J by 7 bases, 3 bases remained unmatched. The CDR3 extends over 13 amino acids. CDR3 sequence (DNA): TGTGCCATCAGTGCCGGGGGGGATAATGAGCAGTTCTTC. It codes for CAISAGGDNEQFF.

V is TRBV9 and J is TRBJ1-2, with D uncertain. The CDR3 runs to 13 residues. With 0 bases removed from V and 5 bases from J, the gap between germline ends came to 8 bases. The germline V gene encodes CDR1 SGDLS and CDR2 YYNGEE. In DNA, the CDR3 is TGTGCCAGCAGCGTAGCGGGCCAATATGGCTACACCTTC. Amino acid sequence: CASSVAGQYGYTF.

This clonotype occurred many times. This rearrangement joins TRBV12-3 or TRBV12-4 to TRBJ1-2; possibly TRBD1 for D (6 bases). Trimming stripped 5 bases from V and 4 bases from J, with 11 bases between. The CDR3 extends over 13 amino acids. The CDR3 sequence is CASSRTAFYGYTF. CDR3 nucleotide sequence: TGTGCCAGCAGTCGGACAGCTTTCTATGGCTACACCTTC.

CDR3 DNA: TGTGCCAGCAGTTACGTTGACAGGGATTTAACTGAAGCTTTCTTT. It translates to CASSYVDRDLTEAFF. The V gene is TRBV6-5, the J gene TRBJ1-1; TRBD1 matches 7 bases. The germline gives CDR1 MNHEY, CDR2 SVGAGI. This CDR3 is built from 15 residues. V dropped 2 bases and J dropped 5; count of bases not matched to a gene: 8.

This clonotype was observed at least ten times. The chain employs TRBV7-2 and TRBJ2-3, with TRBD1 identical over 9 bases. Germline trimming cut 5 bases from V and 5 bases from J; bases unmatched to any gene: 8. This CDR3 is 15 amino acids long. Germline-derived CDR1 and CDR2 are SGHTA and FQGNSA. The CDR3 DNA is TGTGCCAGCAGCCTAGTAGGGACAGGGAAAGATACGCAGTATTTT. As protein: CASSLVGTGKDTQYF. Complete variable domain (other parts from reference TRBV7-2 and TRBJ2-3): GAGVSQSPSNKVTEKGKDVELRCDPISGHTALYWYRQSLGQGLEFLIYFQGNSAPDKSGLPSDRFSAERTGGSVSTLTIQRTQQEDSAVYLCASSLVGTGKDTQYFGPGTRLTVL.

A remark on this clonotype: An end of the junction does not agree with germline; a read error may underlie this. The chain uses TRBV12-3 or TRBV12-4 and TRBJ2-5; 10 bases are shared with TRBD2. The CDR3 sequence is 15 residues long. The DNA of the CDR3 is TGTGCCAGCAGTGTAGCGGGGGGCCCCCAAGAGACCCAGTACTTC. Protein sequence: CASSVAGGPQETQYF.